This TCR beta chain was sequenced in a study of T cells after posttransplantation cyclophosphamide. A word on this clone: Antigen unknown.

The protocol was immunoSEQ multiplex PCR, while the TCRdb copy is restricted to in-frame clones and leaves out a portion. The sample yields roughly 30,000 clones, roughly 90% seen once. This CDR3 contains 16 residues. Germline V CDR1 and CDR2: LNHDA, SQIVND (reference sequence). V was shortened by 1 base and J by 3 bases, with 12 bases between the two germline ends. The naive gate required viable CD3+CD4+ or CD3+CD8+ cells with CCR7+CD45RA+CD45RO-CD95-CD27+CD28+ phenotype. On the day of bone marrow donation, the related graft donor provided peripheral blood. General study results and limits: Recipient CMV seropositivity and CMV reactivation strongly tracked TRB clonality. TRB overlap between skin or GI tissue T cells and blood was limited. Donor CD8+ memory clones often dominated recipient blood repertoires at later times.

The rearrangement uses TRBV19 and TRBJ2-2, with D maybe TRBD2 (6 bases). This receptor was taken from a man aged 25-45 years in good health and a related stem cell transplant donor. Source material: naive CD4+ T cells sorted from blood. The CDR3 protein is CASSIGPGLHTGELFF. DNA for the CDR3: TGTGCCAGTAGTATAGGTCCGGGACTCCACACCGGGGAGCTGTTTTTT.